The entry that follows covers one T cell receptor (beta chain) sequence. The antigen it recognizes is unknown. Within one base of it there is no much larger clone, and no base qualities were kept. The sample is drawn from a study of identical twins (dated by TCRdb to the mid-2010s). Notes on the research overall: To test whether fetal clonotypes persist, this study deep-sequenced TCR alpha and beta repertoires from monozygotic twins, from unrelated adults of various ages, and from cord blood. To rule out contamination, the twin experiments were replicated at different times with different library preparation protocols. The paper's findings and limits, for the study overall: Zero-insertion analyses could be partly confounded by invariant T cells such as MAIT and iNKT, although diverse VJ usage argued against such confounding for most clonotypes. Because the same donors could not be followed over many years, conclusions were based on cross-sectional statistical analysis. Compared with coincidental sharing between unrelated individuals, an excess of low generation-probability sequences was observed among out-of-frame TCR alpha sequences shared between twins. A weaker excess of twin sharing was found in beta out-of-frame sequences because the signal-to-noise ratio was lowered by fewer shared sequences. In monozygotic twins, out-of-frame TCR alpha sharing was systematically underestimated by recombination models, although the models agreed with sharing between unrelated individuals. Abundant cord blood beta clonotypes carried fewer insertions; young adult naive repertoires showed a weaker similar trend, while memory repertoires showed none.

All donors were healthy Caucasians. Three pairs of female monozygotic twins, all aged roughly 18 to 29 years, made up the twin cohort. CD4+ and CD8+ T cell populations were isolated with positive isolation kits from Invitrogen. The germline V gene (reference sequence) yields MNHEY for CDR1 and SMNVEV for CDR2. V is cut by 2 bases and J by 4 bases, and the space between the germline ends is 8 bases. The cysteine opens and the phenylalanine closes a CDR3 of 13 amino acids. The kept DNA is CDR3 alone, 39 bases in frame from the first base. Receptor amplification or capture employed 5' RACE. Sequencer: Illumina HiSeq 2000. A universal primer binding site was introduced by template switching, and a unique molecular identifier was present in the final cDNA, enabling accurate counting of TCR cDNA molecules. Specific primers in the conserved constant-segment region were used to synthesize first-strand cDNA for the TCR alpha and beta chains. To control for contamination, every cDNA library carried two barcodes: a SMART-Mk sample barcode plus Illumina barcodes. TruSeq adapter sequences along with Illumina sample barcodes were introduced in two successive PCR steps. The TCR alpha and beta cDNA libraries were sequenced on the Illumina HiSeq platform using custom primers. The study's processing was this. Raw reads were processed with MiGEC to extract unique molecular identifiers, and MiXCR was used to determine CDR3 positions. Recombination models were inferred per individual with the repgenHMM and IGoR tools using an EM algorithm. The tcR package in R was used for shared clonotype analysis, with sharing normalized by the product of cloneset sizes. To study raw recombination free of thymic and clonal selection effects, out-of-frame nonproductive sequences were analyzed. The public reads were reprocessed in TCRdb via fastp at Q25 and MiXCR, keeping in-frame beta chains. For every CDR3 protein sequence, its rows merge into one entry that carries the most common genes and DNA. In this record, the V and J calls reflect TCRdb's handling and not the investigators' own analysis. Counted in this sample were some 210,000 distinct CDR3 sequences; approximately 15% of them appeared once. 35% to 45% of the sample is held by the ten biggest clonotypes.

The sample was also linked to a second study, of T cells expressing NK-cell markers. From the second report: Three sorted T-cell subsets (CD3+CD56+NKG2C+, CD3+CD56+NKG2C- and CD3+CD56-NKG2C+) from seven to nine donors had their TCR beta-chain repertoires profiled. Among the eight sequenced donors, only one was HCMV-seronegative, while the other seven were HCMV-seropositive. To restrict sorting to alphabetaTCR-expressing T cells, an anti-gammadeltaTCR antibody was added in several experiments. For five or six donors, the dominant CD3+CD56+NKG2C+ clonotypes were among the top 10 CD8+ clonotypes and accounted for 1.0-7.0% of CD8+ T cells. Those dominant clonotypes were again the most abundant among CD3+CD56-NKG2C+ cells in a few donors, at about 28.3-65%. It remained unclear whether the expanded NKG2C-expressing T cell clones were specific for HCMV antigens. All eight donors whose samples were sequenced were randomly selected healthy volunteers, three of them men and five women. HCMV serostatus was determined by detecting HCMV-specific IgG in serum with a commercial ELISA kit. MIGEC was used to demultiplex reads and group the reads by UMI, and MiTCR was used to assemble and quantify clonotypes. Only TCR cDNA sequences supported by at least two reads were kept to exclude erroneous sequences. The tcR package was used for downstream repertoire analysis, and clonotypes were matched between fractions using CDR3 nucleotide sequence together with V segment. VDJmatch was used to annotate antigen specificity against VDJdb, with one amino acid substitution in CDR3 permitted.

Sequencing was done on a sample of CD8+ T cells sorted from blood. The receptor's source is a woman under 30 in good health. The chain is assembled from TRBV27 and TRBJ2-5; possibly the D gene is TRBD2, per 5 matching bases. The sequenced DNA: TGTGCCAGCAGTTTAACGGGAATAGAGACCCAGTACTTC. The resulting protein is CASSLTGIETQYF.